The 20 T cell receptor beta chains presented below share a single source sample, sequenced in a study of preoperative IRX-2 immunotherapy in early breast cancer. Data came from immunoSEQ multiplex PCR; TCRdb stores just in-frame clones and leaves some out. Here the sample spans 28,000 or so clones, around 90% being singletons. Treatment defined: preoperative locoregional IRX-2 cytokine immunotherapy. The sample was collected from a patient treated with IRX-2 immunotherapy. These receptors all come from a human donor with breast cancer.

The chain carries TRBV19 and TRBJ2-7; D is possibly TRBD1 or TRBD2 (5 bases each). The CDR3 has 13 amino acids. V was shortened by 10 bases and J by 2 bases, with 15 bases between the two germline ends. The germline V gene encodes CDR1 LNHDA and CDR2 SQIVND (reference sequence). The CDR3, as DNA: TGTGCCACCGGCCGGGACGAGACCTACGAGCAGTACTTC. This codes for CATGRDETYEQYF.

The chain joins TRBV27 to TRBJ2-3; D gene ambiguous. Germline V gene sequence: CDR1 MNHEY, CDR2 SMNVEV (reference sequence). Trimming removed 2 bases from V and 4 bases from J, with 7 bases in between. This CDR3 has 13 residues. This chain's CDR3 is CASSLPPADTQYF. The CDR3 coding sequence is TGTGCCAGCAGTTTACCCCCCGCAGATACGCAGTATTTT.

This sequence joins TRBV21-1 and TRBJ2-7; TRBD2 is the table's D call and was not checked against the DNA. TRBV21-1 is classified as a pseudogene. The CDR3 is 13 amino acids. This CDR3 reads CASSKARGYEQYF. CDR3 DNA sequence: TGTGCCAGCAGCAAAGCGCGGGGTTACGAGCAGTACTTC.

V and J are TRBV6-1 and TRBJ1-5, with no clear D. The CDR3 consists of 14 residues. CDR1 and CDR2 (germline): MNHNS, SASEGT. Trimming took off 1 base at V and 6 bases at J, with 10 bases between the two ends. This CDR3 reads CASSEVGIVQPQHF. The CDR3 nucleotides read TGTGCCAGCAGTGAAGTGGGGATCGTTCAGCCCCAGCATTTT.

Here the CDR3 DNA reads TGTGCCAGCACCAGCGGGGGGGCGGGAGATACGCAGTATTTT. It encodes CASTSGGAGDTQYF. This chain connects TRBV9 to TRBJ2-3; 10 bases are a match to TRBD2. After removal of 6 bases from V and 5 bases from J, the junction contained 6 bases not matched to a gene. Germline loops: CDR1 SGDLS, CDR2 YYNGEE. CDR3 length equals 14 residues.

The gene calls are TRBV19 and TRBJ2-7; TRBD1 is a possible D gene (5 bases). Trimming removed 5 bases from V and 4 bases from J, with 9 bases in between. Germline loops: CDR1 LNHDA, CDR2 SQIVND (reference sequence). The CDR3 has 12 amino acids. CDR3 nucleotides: TGTGCCAGTAGTCAAGGGGTGTACGAGCAGTACTTC. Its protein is CASSQGVYEQYF.

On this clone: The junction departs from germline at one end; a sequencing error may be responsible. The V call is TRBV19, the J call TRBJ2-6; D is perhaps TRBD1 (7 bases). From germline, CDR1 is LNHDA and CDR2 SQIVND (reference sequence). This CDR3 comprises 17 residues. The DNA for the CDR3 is TGTGCTAGTAGGAGGGACAGTTATAGCTCTGGGGCCAACGTCCTGACTTTC. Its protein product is CASRRDSYSSGANVLTF.

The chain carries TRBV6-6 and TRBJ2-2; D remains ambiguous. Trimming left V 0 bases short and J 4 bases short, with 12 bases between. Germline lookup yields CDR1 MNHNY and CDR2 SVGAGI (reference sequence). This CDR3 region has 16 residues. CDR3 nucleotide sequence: TGTGCCAGCAGTTACTCCCGGACCCCTATCACCGGGGAGCTGTTTTTT. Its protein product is CASSYSRTPITGELFF.

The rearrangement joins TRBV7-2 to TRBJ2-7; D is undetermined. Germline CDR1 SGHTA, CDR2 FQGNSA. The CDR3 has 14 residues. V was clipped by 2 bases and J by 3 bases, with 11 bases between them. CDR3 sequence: CASSLNLDIYEQYF. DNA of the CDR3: TGTGCCAGCAGCTTAAATCTGGATATCTACGAGCAGTACTTC.

The CDR3 sequence: CASSVDRSWETQYF. CDR3 nucleotide sequence: TGTGCCAGCAGCGTAGACCGATCTTGGGAGACCCAGTACTTC. The chain has TRBV9 and TRBJ2-5; D is undetermined. Germline V lookup: CDR1 SGDLS, CDR2 YYNGEE. This CDR3 spans 14 amino acids. V dropped 0 bases and J dropped 5 bases, with 11 bases sitting between them.

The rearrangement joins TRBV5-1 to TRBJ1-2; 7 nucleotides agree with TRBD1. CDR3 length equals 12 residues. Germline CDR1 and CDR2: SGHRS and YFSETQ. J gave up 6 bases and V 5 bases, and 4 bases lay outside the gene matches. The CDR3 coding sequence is TGCGCCAGCAGGATCCAGGGGGATGGCTACACCTTC. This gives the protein CASRIQGDGYTF.

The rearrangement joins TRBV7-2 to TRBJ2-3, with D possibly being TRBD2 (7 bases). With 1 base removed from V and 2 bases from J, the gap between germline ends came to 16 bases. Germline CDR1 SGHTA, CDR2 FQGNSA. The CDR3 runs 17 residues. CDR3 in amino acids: CASSLVVGGGLTDTQYF. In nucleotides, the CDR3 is TGTGCCAGCAGCTTAGTGGTTGGCGGGGGCCTCACAGATACGCAGTATTTT.

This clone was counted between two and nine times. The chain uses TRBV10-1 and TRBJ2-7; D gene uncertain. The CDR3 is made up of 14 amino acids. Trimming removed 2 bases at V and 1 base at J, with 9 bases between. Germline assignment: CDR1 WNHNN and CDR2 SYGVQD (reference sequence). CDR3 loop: CASSEGLGSYEQYF. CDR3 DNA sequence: TGCGCCAGCAGTGAGGGTCTCGGATCCTACGAGCAGTACTTC.

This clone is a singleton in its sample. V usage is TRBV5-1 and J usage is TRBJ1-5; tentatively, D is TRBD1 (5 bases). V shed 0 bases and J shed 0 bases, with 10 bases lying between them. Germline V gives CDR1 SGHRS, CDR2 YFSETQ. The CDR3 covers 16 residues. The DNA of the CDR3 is TGCGCCAGCAGCTTGGACCAGGGAGGTAGCAATCAGCCCCAGCATTTT. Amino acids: CASSLDQGGSNQPQHF.

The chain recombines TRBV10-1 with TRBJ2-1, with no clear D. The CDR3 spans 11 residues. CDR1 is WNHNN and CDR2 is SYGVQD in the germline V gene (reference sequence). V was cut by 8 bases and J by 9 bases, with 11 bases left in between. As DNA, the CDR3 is TGCGCCAGCGGAAAGCGCCTTGAGCAGTTCTTC. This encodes CASGKRLEQFF.

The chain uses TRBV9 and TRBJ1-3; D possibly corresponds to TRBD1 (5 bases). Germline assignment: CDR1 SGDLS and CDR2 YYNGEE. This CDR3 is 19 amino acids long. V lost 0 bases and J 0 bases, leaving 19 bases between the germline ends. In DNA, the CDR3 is TGTGCCAGCAGCGTAGGGGGGGGGACGGACGGGGCCTCTGGAAACACCATATATTTT. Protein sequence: CASSVGGGTDGASGNTIYF.

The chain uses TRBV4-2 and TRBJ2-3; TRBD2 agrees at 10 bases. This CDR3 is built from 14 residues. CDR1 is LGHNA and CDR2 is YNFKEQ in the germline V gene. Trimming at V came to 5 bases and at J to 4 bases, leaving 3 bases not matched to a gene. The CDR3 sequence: CASSALAGPDTQYF. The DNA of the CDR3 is TGTGCCAGCAGCGCACTAGCGGGACCAGATACGCAGTATTTT.

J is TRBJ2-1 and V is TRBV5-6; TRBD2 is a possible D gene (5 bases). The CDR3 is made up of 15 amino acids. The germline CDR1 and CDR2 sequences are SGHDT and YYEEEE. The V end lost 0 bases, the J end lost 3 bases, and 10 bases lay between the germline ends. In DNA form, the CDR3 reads TGTGCCAGCAGCTTGGGAGGGAGTGTCTACAATGAGCAGTTCTTC. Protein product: CASSLGGSVYNEQFF. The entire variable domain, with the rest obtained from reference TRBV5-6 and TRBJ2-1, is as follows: DAGVTQSPTHLIKTRGQQVTLRCSPKSGHDTVSWYQQALGQGPQFIFQYYEEEERQRGNFPDRFSGHQFPNYSSELNVNALLLGDSALYLCASSLGGSVYNEQFFGPGTRLTVL.

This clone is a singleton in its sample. Written as DNA, the CDR3 is TGTGCCAGCTCGGGACTCGAGCGCACAGATACGCAGTATTTT. Translation: CASSGLERTDTQYF. The chain joins TRBV28 to TRBJ2-3; tentative D call: TRBD2 (6 bases). Germline lookup yields CDR1 MDHEN and CDR2 SYDVKM. V was clipped by 8 bases and J by 1 base, with 13 bases between them. This CDR3 has 14 amino acids.

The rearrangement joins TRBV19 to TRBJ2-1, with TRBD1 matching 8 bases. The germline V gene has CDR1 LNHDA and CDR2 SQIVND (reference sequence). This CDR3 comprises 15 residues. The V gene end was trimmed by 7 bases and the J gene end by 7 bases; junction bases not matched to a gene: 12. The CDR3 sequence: CASIPGGRGRNEQFF. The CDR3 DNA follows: TGTGCCAGTATTCCTGGTGGCAGGGGGCGGAATGAGCAGTTCTTC.